These 29 T cell receptor beta chains originate from one sample sequenced in a study of blood T cell repertoires in COVID-19. The data were produced by immunoSEQ multiplex PCR, yet TCRdb's version contains in-frame clones alone and is incomplete. The sample has 150,000 to 190,000 clones; around 74% are singletons. Sequencing was done on a sample of peripheral blood. These receptors were obtained from a woman at least 80 years old with acute or convalescent COVID-19.

This chain joins TRBV9 and TRBJ2-3, with TRBD2 matching over 7 bases. CDR1 is SGDLS and CDR2 is YYNGEE in the germline V gene. V shed 0 bases, J shed 4 bases, and the junction held 8 bases outside the gene matches. This CDR3 comprises 16 residues. The CDR3 loop is CASSVGRTGGPDTQYF. The CDR3 DNA reads as TGTGCCAGCAGCGTAGGTAGGACGGGGGGACCAGATACGCAGTATTTT.

CDR3 sequence reads: CASSPTLGTDSYEQYF. CDR3 in DNA: TGTGCCAGCAGCCCCACTTTGGGGACAGATTCCTACGAGCAGTACTTC. V usage is TRBV5-6 and J usage is TRBJ2-7; TRBD1 agrees at 7 bases. Looked up from germline, CDR1 is SGHDT and CDR2 is YYEEEE. CDR3 length equals 16 residues. The junction had 11 bases not matched to a gene; V was cut back by 4 bases and J by 1 base.

V and J are TRBV5-6 and TRBJ2-7; TRBD2 agrees at 13 bases. The CDR3 spans 18 residues. Germline CDR1 and CDR2: SGHDT and YYEEEE. The V gene end was trimmed by 3 bases and the J gene end by 4 bases; junction bases not matched to a gene: 13. The CDR3 loop is CASSWARGLAGVSYEQYF. CDR3 nucleotide sequence: TGTGCCAGCAGCTGGGCCCGTGGACTAGCGGGAGTAAGTTACGAGCAGTACTTC.

This rearrangement joins TRBV19 to TRBJ2-3; maybe TRBD2 (6 bases). Looked up from germline, CDR1 is LNHDA and CDR2 is SQIVND (reference sequence). Trimming stripped 3 bases from V and 4 bases from J, with 20 bases between. The CDR3 has 17 residues. CDR3 coding DNA: TGTGCCAGTAGTATTACCCCCGGGACTGGCCCCCCAGATACGCAGTATTTT. Translation: CASSITPGTGPPDTQYF.

The CDR3 reads CASSRLPGQAMNTEAFF. Here the CDR3 DNA reads TGTGCCAGCAGCCGTCTTCCGGGACAGGCCATGAACACTGAAGCTTTCTTT. The chain recombines TRBV3-1 (or the pseudogene TRBV3-2) with TRBJ1-1; 8 bases map to TRBD1. The CDR3 extends over 17 amino acids. J gave up 0 bases and V 4 bases, and 10 bases lay outside the gene matches. In germline, CDR1 is LGHDT, CDR2 YNNKEL (reference sequence).

The chain links TRBV19 to TRBJ1-6, with 8 bases matching TRBD1. The V gene's germline CDR1 is LNHDA and CDR2 SQIVND (reference sequence). V gave up 3 bases and J gave up 8 bases; unmatched junction bases: 18. This CDR3 spans 19 amino acids. This CDR3 is CASSIQGAWRIGEHSPLHF. The CDR3 region has the DNA TGTGCCAGTAGTATCCAGGGGGCCTGGAGGATAGGGGAACATTCACCCCTCCACTTT. The entire variable domain, with the rest obtained from reference TRBV19 and TRBJ1-6, is as follows: DGGITQSPKYLFRKEGQNVTLSCEQNLNHDAMYWYRQDPGQGLRLIYYSQIVNDFQKGDIAEGYSVSREKKESFPLTVTSAQKNPTAFYLCASSIQGAWRIGEHSPLHFGNGTRLTVT.

This rearrangement joins TRBV18 to TRBJ2-7, with D unresolved. The germline V and J ends were trimmed by 2 bases and 0 bases, with 5 bases remaining between them. This CDR3 spans 13 amino acids. The germline V gene encodes CDR1 KGHSH and CDR2 LQKENI. CDR3 bases: TGTGCCAGCTCACCAGGCAGCTCCTACGAGCAGTACTTC. This encodes CASSPGSSYEQYF. The complete variable domain, with remaining parts taken from reference TRBV18 and TRBJ2-7, reads NAGVMQNPRHLVRRRGQEARLRCSPMKGHSHVYWYRQLPEEGLKFMVYLQKENIIDESGMPKERFSAEFPKEGPSILRIQQVVRGDSAAYFCASSPGSSYEQYFGPGTRLTVT.

The V gene is TRBV7-8, the J gene TRBJ1-5, with D perhaps matching TRBD1 (5 bases). V was trimmed by 1 base and J by 3 bases, leaving 19 bases between them. Per the germline V gene, CDR1 is SGHVS and CDR2 is FQNEAQ. This CDR3 comprises 18 residues. The CDR3 loop is CASSLVDGGLSVNQPQHF. DNA of the CDR3: TGTGCCAGCAGCTTAGTTGACGGGGGTTTATCTGTCAATCAGCCCCAGCATTTT.

This clone was seen a few times. The chain recombines TRBV7-9 with TRBJ2-3; 9 bases are a match to TRBD2. The trim removed 2 bases at V and 3 bases at J, leaving 6 bases unmatched. Per germline, CDR1 SEHNR and CDR2 FQNEAQ (reference sequence). The CDR3 has 16 residues. In nucleotides, the CDR3 is TGTGCCAGCAGCTTAAGTAGCGGGAGAGGGACAGATACGCAGTATTTT. Encoded protein: CASSLSSGRGTDTQYF. Complete variable domain (other parts from reference TRBV7-9 and TRBJ2-3): DTGVSQNPRHKITKRGQNVTFRCDPISEHNRLYWYRQTLGQGPEFLTYFQNEAQLEKSRLLSDRFSAERPKGSFSTLEIQRTEQGDSAMYLCASSLSSGRGTDTQYFGPGTRLTVL.

This clone came up a few times. The chain recombines TRBV4-1 with TRBJ1-1; weak D call: TRBD1 (6 bases). V was cut by 5 bases and J by 1 base, with 14 bases left in between. The germline V gene encodes CDR1 MGHRA and CDR2 YSYEKL. The CDR3 runs 15 residues. CDR3 in DNA: TGCGCCAGCAGCTCATCGGGACACCCGAACACTGAAGCTTTCTTT. Its translation: CASSSSGHPNTEAFF.

This chain joins TRBV6-6 and TRBJ2-3; 11 bases are shared with TRBD2. The trim removed 5 bases at V and 1 base at J, leaving 8 bases unmatched. Germline V gives CDR1 MNHNY, CDR2 SVGAGI (reference sequence). The CDR3 spans 17 residues. The CDR3 sequence: CASSPDRSGRGTDTQYF. In DNA form, the CDR3 reads TGTGCCAGCAGTCCTGACCGTAGCGGGAGGGGCACAGATACGCAGTATTTT.

This clone has a handful of counts. The identical CDR3 is also encoded by other nucleotide sequences in the sample. The rearrangement uses TRBV5-1 and TRBJ2-5; 11 nucleotides line up with TRBD1. CDR1 and CDR2 (germline): SGHRS, YFSETQ. Trimming cost V 0 bases and J 2 bases; bases outside gene matches: 3. This CDR3 comprises 16 residues. CDR3 DNA: TGCGCCAGCAGCTTGGTGGGACAGGGGGGACAAGAGACCCAGTACTTC. It specifies CASSLVGQGGQETQYF.

This clone was seen a handful of times. The chain joins TRBV7-9 to TRBJ2-1, with 7 bases lining up with TRBD1. Germline trimming cut 5 bases from V and 1 base from J; bases unmatched to any gene: 8. CDR3 size: 16 residues. Germline lookup yields CDR1 SEHNR and CDR2 FQNEAQ (reference sequence). CDR3 DNA: TGTGCCAGCAGCCAGGGCGACAGGGTATCCTACAATGAGCAGTTCTTC. As protein: CASSQGDRVSYNEQFF.

The chain has TRBV11-3 and TRBJ2-1; TRBD1 might be the D (6 bases). Germline-derived CDR1 and CDR2 are SGHNT and YENEEA. Deletions cut 1 base from V and 8 bases from J, with 12 bases between. CDR3 length: 14 residues. CDR3 sequence (DNA): TGTGCCAGCAGCTTAGTCCCAGGGGTGGATGAGCAGTTCTTC. Translating it yields CASSLVPGVDEQFF. The complete variable domain, with remaining parts taken from reference TRBV11-3 and TRBJ2-1, reads EAGVVQSPRYKIIEKKQPVAFWCNPISGHNTLYWYLQNLGQGPELLIRYENEEAVDDSQLPKDRFSAERLKGVDSTLKIQPAELGDSAVYLCASSLVPGVDEQFFGPGTRLTVL.

The DNA for the CDR3 is TGTGCCAGCAGCTTAGGAGGGGACAGAAGTAACTATGGCTACACCTTC. Amino acid sequence: CASSLGGDRSNYGYTF. The V and J genes are TRBV7-9 and TRBJ1-2; 7 positions agree with TRBD1. V dropped 1 base and J dropped 1; count of bases not matched to a gene: 6. CDR1 is SEHNR, CDR2 FQNEAQ, per germline (reference sequence). The CDR3 is 16 amino acids.

This chain links TRBV19 with TRBJ2-3; D not certain. With 6 bases removed from V and 6 bases from J, the gap between germline ends came to 4 bases. Germline-derived CDR1 and CDR2 are LNHDA and SQIVND (reference sequence). CDR3 length equals 10 residues. CDR3 residues: CASRADTQYF. The DNA for the CDR3 is TGTGCCAGTAGGGCCGATACGCAGTATTTT.

This clone was counted between two and nine times. The V and J genes are TRBV30 and TRBJ1-1; 7 bases are a match to TRBD1. The V segment lost 5 bases and the J segment 11 bases; nucleotides outside the gene matches: 11. The CDR3 contains 12 residues. Per the germline V gene, CDR1 is GTSNPN and CDR2 is SVGIG (reference sequence). CDR3 sequence: CAWGSGGRWAFF. The CDR3 coding sequence is TGTGCCTGGGGATCAGGGGGGAGGTGGGCTTTCTTT. The full variable domain, with the rest looked up from reference TRBV30 and TRBJ1-1, is SQTIHQWPATLVQPVGSPLSLECTVEGTSNPNLYWYRQAAGRGLQLLFYSVGIGQISSEVPQNLSASRPQDRQFILSSKKLLLSDSGFYLCAWGSGGRWAFFGQGTRLTVV.

Here the CDR3 DNA reads TGTGCCAGCAGCCGGGACAGGGGAACGGAGACCCAGTACTTC. Protein product: CASSRDRGTETQYF. V is TRBV7-2 and J is TRBJ2-5; the match to TRBD1 covers 10 bases. The germline gives CDR1 SGHTA, CDR2 FQGNSA. There are 14 residues in the CDR3. Trimming took 5 bases from V and 5 from J; bases not matched to a gene: 5.

The chain carries TRBV18 and TRBJ1-5; 7 positions agree with TRBD1. CDR1 KGHSH and CDR2 LQKENI come from the germline V gene. Losses at the gene ends were 5 bases for V and 3 bases for J; bases not matched to a gene: 7. There are 15 residues in the CDR3. CDR3 nucleotides: TGTGCCAGCTCAGTAACAGGGGCGGACAATCAGCCCCAGCATTTT. Amino acids: CASSVTGADNQPQHF. Using reference TRBV18 and TRBJ1-5 for the parts outside the CDR3, the full variable domain is NAGVMQNPRHLVRRRGQEARLRCSPMKGHSHVYWYRQLPEEGLKFMVYLQKENIIDESGMPKERFSAEFPKEGPSILRIQQVVRGDSAAYFCASSVTGADNQPQHFGDGTRLSIL.

This clone was counted a few times. V and J are TRBV4-3 and TRBJ2-3; maybe TRBD1 (6 bases). Germline CDR1 is LGHNA and CDR2 is YSLEER. Trimming removed 4 bases at V and 4 bases at J, with 9 bases between. The CDR3 is 13 residues long. This chain's CDR3 is CASSPRTADTQYF. The CDR3 region has the DNA TGCGCCAGCAGCCCTAGGACAGCAGATACGCAGTATTTT.

The CDR3, as DNA: TGTGCCAGCAGCGTGGACAGGACCTATTCACCCCTCCACTTT. Encoded protein: CASSVDRTYSPLHF. The chain links TRBV9 to TRBJ1-6; 7 nucleotides agree with TRBD1. This CDR3 region has 14 residues. Trimming at V came to 2 bases and at J to 8 bases, leaving 4 bases not matched to a gene. Germline CDR1 SGDLS, CDR2 YYNGEE. The variable domain in full, completed from reference TRBV9 and TRBJ1-6, reads DSGVTQTPKHLITATGQRVTLRCSPRSGDLSVYWYQQSLDQGLQFLIQYYNGEERAKGNILERFSAQQFPDLHSELNLSSLELGDSALYFCASSVDRTYSPLHFGNGTRLTVT.

This rearrangement joins TRBV5-4 to TRBJ1-1; 10 bases agree with TRBD1. Trimming at V came to 5 bases and at J to 3 bases, leaving 10 bases not matched to a gene. This CDR3 has 16 amino acids. Germline loops: CDR1 SGHNT, CDR2 YYREEE (reference sequence). The CDR3: CASRTGQGMRDTEAFF. CDR3 nucleotide sequence: TGTGCCAGCAGAACGGGACAGGGGATGAGGGACACTGAAGCTTTCTTT.

This clone was counted only a few times. The rearrangement uses TRBV7-9 and TRBJ1-1, with D uncertain. CDR3 length: 13 amino acids. With 7 bases removed from V and 2 bases from J, the gap between germline ends came to 11 bases. Germline V CDR1 and CDR2: SEHNR, FQNEAQ (reference sequence). The CDR3 DNA reads TGTGCCAGCATCAAAGGCGTCAACACTGAAGCTTTCTTT. Amino acid sequence: CASIKGVNTEAFF.

V is TRBV27 and J is TRBJ1-1; 9 nucleotides match TRBD1. In germline, CDR1 is MNHEY, CDR2 SMNVEV (reference sequence). The CDR3 has 13 amino acids. J was trimmed by 4 bases and V by 8 bases; bases with no gene match: 5. The CDR3 spells CASGDRAGTEAFF. The CDR3 nucleotides read TGTGCCAGCGGGGACAGGGCGGGCACTGAAGCTTTCTTT.

This clone was counted only a few times. The chain carries TRBV5-1 and TRBJ2-1; a weak D match, TRBD1 (8 bases). CDR1 SGHRS and CDR2 YFSETQ come from the germline V gene. The CDR3 runs to 15 residues. Trimming took 2 bases from V and 6 from J, leaving 15 bases between them. The CDR3 loop is CASSLAGQASNEQFF. The DNA of the CDR3 is TGCGCCAGCAGCTTAGCGGGACAGGCGAGCAATGAGCAGTTCTTC.

Regarding this clone: This sample includes further DNA sequences coding for the same CDR3. The chain joins TRBV6-6 to TRBJ1-2; 7 nucleotides match TRBD1. V lost 2 bases and J lost 6; bases outside the gene matches: 6. There are 14 residues in the CDR3. CDR1 and CDR2 from the germline V gene are MNHNY and SVGAGI (reference sequence). The CDR3 nucleotides are TGTGCCAGCAGTTACCCAGACAGGGAGCATGGCTACACCTTC. As protein: CASSYPDREHGYTF.

The chain uses TRBV14 and TRBJ2-3; TRBD2 matches 10 bases. The CDR3 loop spans 18 amino acids. Per germline, CDR1 SGHDN and CDR2 FVKESK. V lost 1 base to trimming and J lost 4 bases; unmatched junction nucleotides: 11. CDR3 residues: CASSQVRVSGGLPDTQYF. In DNA form, the CDR3 reads TGTGCCAGCAGCCAAGTTCGGGTTAGCGGGGGGCTACCAGATACGCAGTATTTT.

Comment on this clone: This sample also contains other DNA sequences that code for the same CDR3. This chain connects TRBV9 to TRBJ2-3; tentatively, D is TRBD1 (6 bases). This CDR3 has 14 amino acids. The ends were cut back, 0 bases at V and 6 bases at J, with 11 bases in the middle. Per germline, CDR1 SGDLS and CDR2 YYNGEE. The CDR3: CASSVVSGADTQYF. The CDR3 region has the DNA TGTGCCAGCAGCGTAGTGTCAGGGGCCGATACGCAGTATTTT.

This rearrangement joins TRBV19 to TRBJ1-5; D gene unclear. The V gene's germline CDR1 is LNHDA and CDR2 SQIVND (reference sequence). CDR3 size: 13 residues. Trimming stripped 6 bases from V and 1 base from J, with 7 bases between. The CDR3, as DNA: TGTGCCAGTAGGGTCGGGAGCAATCAGCCCCAGCATTTT. The encoded protein is CASRVGSNQPQHF.